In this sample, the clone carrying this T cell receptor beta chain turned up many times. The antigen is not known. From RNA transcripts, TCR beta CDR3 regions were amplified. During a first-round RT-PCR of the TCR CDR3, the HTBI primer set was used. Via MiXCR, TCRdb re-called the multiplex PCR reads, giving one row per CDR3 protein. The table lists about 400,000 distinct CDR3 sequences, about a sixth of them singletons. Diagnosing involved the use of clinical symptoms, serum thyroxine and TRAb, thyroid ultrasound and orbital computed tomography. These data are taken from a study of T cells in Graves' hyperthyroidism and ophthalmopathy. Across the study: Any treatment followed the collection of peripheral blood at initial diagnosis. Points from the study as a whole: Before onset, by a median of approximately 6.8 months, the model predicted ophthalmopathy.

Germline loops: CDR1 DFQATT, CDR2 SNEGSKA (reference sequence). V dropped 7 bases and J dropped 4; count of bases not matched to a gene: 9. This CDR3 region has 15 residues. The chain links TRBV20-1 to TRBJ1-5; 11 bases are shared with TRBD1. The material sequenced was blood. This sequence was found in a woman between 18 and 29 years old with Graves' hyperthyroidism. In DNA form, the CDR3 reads TGCAGTGTGGCCGGGACAGGGGGTGTAAATCAGCCCCAGCATTTT. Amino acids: CSVAGTGGVNQPQHF.